These 6 T cell receptor beta chains originate from one sample sequenced in a study of control samples from healthy donors and cancer patients. Data came from immunoSEQ multiplex PCR; TCRdb stores just in-frame clones and leaves some out. Among 150,000 to 200,000 clones listed, 70% to 90% were seen once. The sample was blood. The receptors here all came from a man aged 25 to 45 in good health.

The genes are TRBV7-2 and TRBJ2-7; 10 bases are a match to TRBD2. This CDR3 contains 16 residues. Germline trimming cut 5 bases from V and 0 bases from J; bases unmatched to any gene: 7. Per germline, CDR1 SGHTA and CDR2 FQGNSA. CDR3 DNA: TGTGCCAGCAGCCTTGACGGGACTAGCGCCTCCTACGAGCAGTACTTC. Translation: CASSLDGTSASYEQYF.

This clone was found once. The chain carries TRBV15 and TRBJ2-1; 14 bases agree with TRBD2. This CDR3 comprises 17 residues. Trimming removed 0 bases from V and 6 bases from J; junction bases left unmatched: 4. The V gene's germline CDR1 is LNHNV and CDR2 YYDKDF (reference sequence). The CDR3 DNA reads as TGTGCCACCAGCAGAGATTATGGGACTAGCGGGAGCAATGAGCAGTTCTTC. Its translation: CATSRDYGTSGSNEQFF.

The table lists this clone with a count of one. The chain is built from TRBV2 and TRBJ1-6; D is uncertain. In germline, CDR1 is SNHLY, CDR2 FYNNEI. CDR3 size: 16 residues. Trimming stripped 4 bases from V and 4 bases from J, with 14 bases between. The CDR3 sequence is CASSGLIGLYNSPLHF. CDR3 bases: TGTGCCAGCAGTGGACTTATAGGGCTTTATAATTCACCCCTCCACTTT.

The J gene is TRBJ1-6, the V gene TRBV6-1; D remains ambiguous. Trimming stripped 0 bases from V and 5 bases from J, with 5 bases between. CDR1 MNHNS and CDR2 SASEGT come from the germline V gene. The CDR3 runs 14 residues. Written as DNA, the CDR3 is TGTGCCAGCAGTGAAGCGACTGATAATTCACCCCTCCACTTT. Its protein is CASSEATDNSPLHF.

The V call is TRBV9, the J call TRBJ2-3, with 7 bases fitting TRBD2. This CDR3 is built from 15 residues. V was clipped by 4 bases and J by 6 bases; unmatched bases: 11. In germline, CDR1 is SGDLS, CDR2 YYNGEE. The DNA of the CDR3 is TGTGCCAGCAGCCCCCGAAAGGGGAGGGAGGATACGCAGTATTTT. It yields the protein CASSPRKGREDTQYF.

The chain employs TRBV7-2 and TRBJ1-4, with TRBD1 matching 12 bases. This CDR3 region has 16 residues. The ends lost 5 bases at V and 5 bases at J; junction bases unmatched: 6. Germline V CDR1 and CDR2: SGHTA, FQGNSA. The DNA for the CDR3 is TGTGCCAGCAGCCTAGTGGGGACAGGGGGCAATGAAAAACTGTTTTTT. Protein sequence: CASSLVGTGGNEKLFF.